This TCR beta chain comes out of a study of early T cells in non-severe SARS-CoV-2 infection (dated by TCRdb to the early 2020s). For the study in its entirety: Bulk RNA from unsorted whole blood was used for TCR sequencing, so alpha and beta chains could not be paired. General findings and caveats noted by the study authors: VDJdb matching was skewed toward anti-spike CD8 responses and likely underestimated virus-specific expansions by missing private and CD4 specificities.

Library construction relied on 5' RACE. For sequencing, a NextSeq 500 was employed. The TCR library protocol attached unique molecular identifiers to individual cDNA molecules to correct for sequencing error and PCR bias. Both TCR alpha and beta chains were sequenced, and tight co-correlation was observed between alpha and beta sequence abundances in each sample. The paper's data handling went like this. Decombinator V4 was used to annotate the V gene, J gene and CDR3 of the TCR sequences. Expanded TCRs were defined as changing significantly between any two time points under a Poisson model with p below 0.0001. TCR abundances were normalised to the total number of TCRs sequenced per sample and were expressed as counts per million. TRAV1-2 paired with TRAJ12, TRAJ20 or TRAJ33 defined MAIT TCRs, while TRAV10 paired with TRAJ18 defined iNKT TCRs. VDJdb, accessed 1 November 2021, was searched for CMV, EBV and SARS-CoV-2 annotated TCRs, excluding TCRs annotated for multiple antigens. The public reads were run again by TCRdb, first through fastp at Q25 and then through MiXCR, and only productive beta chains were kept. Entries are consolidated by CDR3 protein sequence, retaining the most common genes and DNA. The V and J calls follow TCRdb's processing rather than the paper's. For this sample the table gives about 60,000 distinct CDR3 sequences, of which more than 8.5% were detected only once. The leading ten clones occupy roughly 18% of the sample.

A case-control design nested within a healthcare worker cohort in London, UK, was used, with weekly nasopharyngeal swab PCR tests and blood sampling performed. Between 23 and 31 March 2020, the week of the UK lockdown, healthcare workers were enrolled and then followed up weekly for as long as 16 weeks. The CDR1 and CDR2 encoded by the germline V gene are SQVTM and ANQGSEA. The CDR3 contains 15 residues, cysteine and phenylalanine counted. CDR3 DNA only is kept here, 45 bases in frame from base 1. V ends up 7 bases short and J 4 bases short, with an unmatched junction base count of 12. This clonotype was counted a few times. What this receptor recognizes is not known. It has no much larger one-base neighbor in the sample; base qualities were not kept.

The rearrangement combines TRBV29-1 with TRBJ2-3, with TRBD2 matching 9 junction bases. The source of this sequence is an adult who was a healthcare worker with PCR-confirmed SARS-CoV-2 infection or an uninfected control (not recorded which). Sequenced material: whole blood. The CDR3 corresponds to CSAPIAGVGSDTQYF. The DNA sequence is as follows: TGCAGCGCTCCTATAGCGGGAGTAGGGTCAGATACGCAGTATTTT.